This T cell receptor beta chain was sequenced for a study of T cell therapy after organ transplantation. Study at large: Therapy products were autologous CMV-specific T cells, peptide-expanded for roughly two weeks. CMV-specific T cells, median 1.92 x 10^8, were given as 2 to 6 intravenous infusions. Long-term post-therapy samples: blood collected 20 to 29 weeks after completing therapy.

Comments on this clone: Its antigen is currently unknown.

The time point is: 20-29 weeks after completion of therapy. These transplant recipients had drug-resistant or recurrent cytomegalovirus infection. The CDR3 covers 15 residues. Germline V gives CDR1 MNHNY, CDR2 SVGAGI (reference sequence). The V gene lost 6 bases and the J gene lost 4 bases, with 18 bases spanning the gap. Sequencing was performed with immunoSEQ multiplex PCR; in TCRdb, only in-frame clones are kept and a portion is missing. The sample lists 3,000 to 4,500 clones, 55% to 70% occurring once. The sample in question was CD8+ T cells from blood, obtained after autologous CMV-specific T cell therapy. This clonotype was sampled from a human patient who had received a solid organ transplant and had CMV disease. Some T cells may be provided by the graft donor. V is TRBV6-6 and J is TRBJ1-2, with a weak D call TRBD1 (6 bases). DNA of the CDR3: TGTGCCAGCAGCCAATATACCGGGACAACCTATGGCTACACCTTC. Encoded protein: CASSQYTGTTYGYTF.